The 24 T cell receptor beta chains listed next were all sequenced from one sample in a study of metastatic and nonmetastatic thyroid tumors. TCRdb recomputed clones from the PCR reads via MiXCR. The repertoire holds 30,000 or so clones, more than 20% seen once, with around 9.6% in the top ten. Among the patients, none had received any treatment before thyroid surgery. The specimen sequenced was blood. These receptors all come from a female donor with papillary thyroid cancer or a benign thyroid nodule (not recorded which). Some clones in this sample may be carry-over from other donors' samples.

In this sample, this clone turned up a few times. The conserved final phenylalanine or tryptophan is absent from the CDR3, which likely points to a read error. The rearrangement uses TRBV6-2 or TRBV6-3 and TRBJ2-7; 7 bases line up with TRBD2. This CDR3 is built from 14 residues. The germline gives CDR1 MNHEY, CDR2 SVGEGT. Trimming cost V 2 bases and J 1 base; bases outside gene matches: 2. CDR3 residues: CASSYEAGSYEQYL. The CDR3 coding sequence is TGTGCCAGCAGTTACGAAGCGGGATCCTACGAGCAGTACCTC.

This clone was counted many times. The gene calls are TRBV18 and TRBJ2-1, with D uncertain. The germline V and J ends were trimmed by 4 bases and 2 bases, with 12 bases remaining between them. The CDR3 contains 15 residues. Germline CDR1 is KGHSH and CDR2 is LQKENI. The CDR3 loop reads CASSLRRPPYNEQFF. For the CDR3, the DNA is TGTGCCAGCTCACTTAGGAGACCGCCCTACAATGAGCAGTTCTTC.

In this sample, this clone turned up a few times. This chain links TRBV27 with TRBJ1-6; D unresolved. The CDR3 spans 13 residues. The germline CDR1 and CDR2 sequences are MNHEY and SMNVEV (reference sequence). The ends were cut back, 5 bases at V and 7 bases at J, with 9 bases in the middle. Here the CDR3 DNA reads TGTGCCAGCAGTCCCCGGGTCAATTCACCCCTCCACTTT. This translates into CASSPRVNSPLHF.

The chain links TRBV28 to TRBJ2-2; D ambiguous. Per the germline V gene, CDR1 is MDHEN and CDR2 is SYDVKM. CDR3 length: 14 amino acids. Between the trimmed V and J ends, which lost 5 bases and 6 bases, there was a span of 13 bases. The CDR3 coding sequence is TGTGCCAGCAGTCTACATCGTTCTTCCGGGGAGCTGTTTTTT. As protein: CASSLHRSSGELFF. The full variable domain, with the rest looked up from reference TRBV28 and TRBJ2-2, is DVKVTQSSRYLVKRTGEKVFLECVQDMDHENMFWYRQDPGLGLRLIYFSYDVKMKEKGDIPEGYSVSREKKERFSLILESASTNQTSMYLCASSLHRSSGELFFGEGSRLTVL.

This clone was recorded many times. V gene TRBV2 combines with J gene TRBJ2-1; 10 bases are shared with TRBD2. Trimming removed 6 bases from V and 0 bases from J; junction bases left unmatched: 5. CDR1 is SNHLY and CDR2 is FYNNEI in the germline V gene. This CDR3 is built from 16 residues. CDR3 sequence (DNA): TGTGCCAGCAGGAAAGGACTAGCGGTCTCCTACAATGAGCAGTTCTTC. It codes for CASRKGLAVSYNEQFF.

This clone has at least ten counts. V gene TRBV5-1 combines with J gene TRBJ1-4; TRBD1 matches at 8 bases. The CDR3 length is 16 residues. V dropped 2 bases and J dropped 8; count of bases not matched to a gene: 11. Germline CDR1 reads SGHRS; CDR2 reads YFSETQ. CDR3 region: CASSFQGAQIGEKLFF. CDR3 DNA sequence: TGCGCCAGCAGCTTCCAGGGGGCGCAGATTGGAGAAAAACTGTTTTTT. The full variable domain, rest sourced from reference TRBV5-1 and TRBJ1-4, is KAGVTQTPRYLIKTRGQQVTLSCSPISGHRSVSWYQQTPGQGLQFLFEYFSETQRNKGNFPGRFSGRQFSNSRSEMNVSTLELGDSALYLCASSFQGAQIGEKLFFGSGTQLSVL.

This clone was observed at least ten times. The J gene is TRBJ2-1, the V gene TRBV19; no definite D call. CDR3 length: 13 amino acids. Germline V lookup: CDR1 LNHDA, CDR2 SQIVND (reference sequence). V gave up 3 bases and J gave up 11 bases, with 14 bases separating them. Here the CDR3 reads CASSISELSQQFF. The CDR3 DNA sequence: TGTGCCAGTAGTATCTCCGAACTAAGTCAGCAGTTCTTC. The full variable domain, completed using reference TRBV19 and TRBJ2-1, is DGGITQSPKYLFRKEGQNVTLSCEQNLNHDAMYWYRQDPGQGLRLIYYSQIVNDFQKGDIAEGYSVSREKKESFPLTVTSAQKNPTAFYLCASSISELSQQFFGPGTRLTVL.

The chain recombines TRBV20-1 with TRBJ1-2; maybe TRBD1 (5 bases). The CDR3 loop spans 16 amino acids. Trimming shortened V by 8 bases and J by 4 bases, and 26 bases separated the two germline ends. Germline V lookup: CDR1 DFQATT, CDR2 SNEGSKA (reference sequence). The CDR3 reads CSSRPPLGTGTYGYTF. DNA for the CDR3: TGCAGTTCTCGCCCCCCCCTCGGTACAGGAACCTATGGCTACACCTTC.

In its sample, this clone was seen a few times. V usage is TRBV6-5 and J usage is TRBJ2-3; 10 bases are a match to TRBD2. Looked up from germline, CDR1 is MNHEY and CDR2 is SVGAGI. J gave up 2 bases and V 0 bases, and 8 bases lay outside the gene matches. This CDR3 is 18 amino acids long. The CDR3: CASSYSPSGSAPTDTQYF. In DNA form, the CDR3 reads TGTGCCAGCAGTTACTCTCCTAGCGGGAGTGCCCCCACAGATACGCAGTATTTT.

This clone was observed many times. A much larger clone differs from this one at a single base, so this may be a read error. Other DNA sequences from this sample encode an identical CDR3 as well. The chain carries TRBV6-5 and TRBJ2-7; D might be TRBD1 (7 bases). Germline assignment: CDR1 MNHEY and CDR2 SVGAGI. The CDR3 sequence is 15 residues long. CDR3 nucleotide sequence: TGCGCCAGCAGTTACTCAAATCAGGGGGGTTACGAGCAGTACTTC. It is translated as CASSYSNQGGYEQYF.

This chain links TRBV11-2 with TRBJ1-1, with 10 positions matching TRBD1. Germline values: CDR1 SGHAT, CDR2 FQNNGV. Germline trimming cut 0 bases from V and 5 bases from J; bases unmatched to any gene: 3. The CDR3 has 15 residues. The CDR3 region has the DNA TGTGCCAGCAGCTTAGATGGGACAGGGGTTACTGAAGCTTTCTTT. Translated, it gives CASSLDGTGVTEAFF. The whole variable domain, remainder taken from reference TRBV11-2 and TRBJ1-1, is EAGVAQSPRYKIIEKRQSVAFWCNPISGHATLYWYQQILGQGPKLLIQFQNNGVVDDSQLPKDRFSAERLKGVDSTLKIQPAKLEDSAVYLCASSLDGTGVTEAFFGQGTRLTVV.

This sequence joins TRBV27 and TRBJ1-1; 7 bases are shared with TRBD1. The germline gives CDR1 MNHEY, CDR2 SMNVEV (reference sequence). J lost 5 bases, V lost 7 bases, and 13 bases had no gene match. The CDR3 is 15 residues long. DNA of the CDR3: TGTGCCAGCATTCCAAGGACAGGTTTGGGGACTGAAGCTTTCTTT. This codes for CASIPRTGLGTEAFF.

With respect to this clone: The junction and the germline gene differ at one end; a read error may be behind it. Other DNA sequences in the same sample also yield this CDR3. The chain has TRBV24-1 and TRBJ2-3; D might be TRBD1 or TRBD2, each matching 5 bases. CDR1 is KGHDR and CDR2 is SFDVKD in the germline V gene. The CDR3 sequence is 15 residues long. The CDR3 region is CATSVGVGRTDTQYF. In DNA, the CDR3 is TGCGCCACCAGTGTTGGGGTGGGACGCACAGATACGCAGTATTTT.

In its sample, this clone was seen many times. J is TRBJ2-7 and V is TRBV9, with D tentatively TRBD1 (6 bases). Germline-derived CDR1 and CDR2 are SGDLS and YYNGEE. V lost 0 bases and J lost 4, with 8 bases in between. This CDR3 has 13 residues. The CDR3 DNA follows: TGTGCCAGCAGCGTAGACGGGACATACGAGCAGTACTTC. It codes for CASSVDGTYEQYF.

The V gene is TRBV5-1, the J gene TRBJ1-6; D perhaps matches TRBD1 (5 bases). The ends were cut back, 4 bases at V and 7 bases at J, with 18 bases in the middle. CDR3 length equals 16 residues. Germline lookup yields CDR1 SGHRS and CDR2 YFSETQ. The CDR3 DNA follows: TGCGCCAGCAGCCCGGGACCGAGAACCTCCAATTCACCCCTCCACTTT. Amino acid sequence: CASSPGPRTSNSPLHF.

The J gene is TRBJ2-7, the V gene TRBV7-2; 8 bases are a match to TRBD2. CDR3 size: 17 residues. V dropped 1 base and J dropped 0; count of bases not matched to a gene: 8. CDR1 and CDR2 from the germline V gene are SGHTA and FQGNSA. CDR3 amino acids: CASSLGRVSGVSYEQYF. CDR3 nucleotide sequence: TGTGCCAGCAGCTTAGGGCGAGTTAGCGGGGTCTCCTACGAGCAGTACTTC.

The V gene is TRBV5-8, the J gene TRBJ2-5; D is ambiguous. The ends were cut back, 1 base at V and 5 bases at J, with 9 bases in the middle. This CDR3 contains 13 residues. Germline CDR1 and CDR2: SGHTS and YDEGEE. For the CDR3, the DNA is TGTGCCAGCAGCTTGTTGGGTTTGGAGACCCAGTACTTC. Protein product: CASSLLGLETQYF.

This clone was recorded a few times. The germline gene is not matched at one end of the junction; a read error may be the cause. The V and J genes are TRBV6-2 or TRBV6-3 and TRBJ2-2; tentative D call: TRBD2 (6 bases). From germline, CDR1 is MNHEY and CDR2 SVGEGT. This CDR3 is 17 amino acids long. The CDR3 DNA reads TGTGCCAGTAGTTTCAGCCCCGGTACTAGCTCGCCCGGGGAGCTGTTTTTT. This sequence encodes CASSFSPGTSSPGELFF.

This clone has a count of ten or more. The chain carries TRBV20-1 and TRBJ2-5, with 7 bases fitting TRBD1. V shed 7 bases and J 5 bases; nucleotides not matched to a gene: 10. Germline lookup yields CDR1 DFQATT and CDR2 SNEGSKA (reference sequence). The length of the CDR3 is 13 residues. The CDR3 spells CSVRRGGAETQYF. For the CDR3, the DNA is TGCAGTGTGCGGCGAGGGGGCGCCGAGACCCAGTACTTC.

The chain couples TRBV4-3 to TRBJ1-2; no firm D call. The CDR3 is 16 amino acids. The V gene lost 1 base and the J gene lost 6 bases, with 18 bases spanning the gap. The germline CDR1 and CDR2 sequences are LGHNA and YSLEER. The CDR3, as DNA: TGCGCCAGCAGCCAAGCCCCCACAGAGAGGAACCATGGCTACACCTTC. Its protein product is CASSQAPTERNHGYTF.

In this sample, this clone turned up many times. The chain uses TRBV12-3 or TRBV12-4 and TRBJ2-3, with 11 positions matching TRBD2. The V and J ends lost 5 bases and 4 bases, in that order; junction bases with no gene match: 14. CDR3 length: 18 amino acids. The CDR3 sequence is CASSPPGVAGGSPDTQYF. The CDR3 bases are TGTGCCAGCAGTCCACCTGGGGTAGCGGGAGGGAGCCCAGATACGCAGTATTTT.

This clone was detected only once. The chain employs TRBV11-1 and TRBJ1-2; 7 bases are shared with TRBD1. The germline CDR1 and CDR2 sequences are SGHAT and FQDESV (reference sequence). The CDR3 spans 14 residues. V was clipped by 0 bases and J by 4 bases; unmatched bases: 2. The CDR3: CASSLAGGGYGYTF. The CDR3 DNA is TGTGCCAGCAGCTTAGCAGGGGGCGGCTATGGCTACACCTTC.

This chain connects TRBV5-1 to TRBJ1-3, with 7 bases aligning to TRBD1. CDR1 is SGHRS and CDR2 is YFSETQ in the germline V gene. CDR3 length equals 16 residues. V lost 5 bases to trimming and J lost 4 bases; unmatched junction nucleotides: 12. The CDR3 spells CASSLAATGVGNTIYF. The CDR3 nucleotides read TGCGCCAGCAGTTTAGCCGCTACAGGGGTCGGAAACACCATATATTTT.

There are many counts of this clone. The CDR3, as DNA: TGTGCCAGCATGCCCCCGAGGGCAGATACGCAGTATTTT. Its protein product is CASMPPRADTQYF. V and J are TRBV28 and TRBJ2-3; possibly TRBD2 for D (5 bases). The CDR3 has 13 amino acids. Trimming removed 7 bases at V and 4 bases at J, with 12 bases between. In germline, CDR1 is MDHEN, CDR2 SYDVKM.